Listed here are 23 T cell receptor beta chains from one sample, sequenced in a study of T cells after yellow fever vaccination. MiXCR, applied by TCRdb to the 5' RACE reads, yields one record per CDR3 protein. The sample contains 250,000 to 300,000 distinct CDR3 sequences, roughly 5.6% of which appear only once. This material consisted of CD4+ T cells sorted from PBMCs, taken on the day of the yellow fever booster vaccination. Receptors were obtained from a man younger than 35 who received the YFV17D yellow fever vaccine.

The chain uses TRBV27 and TRBJ2-3; no reliable D call. This CDR3 is 13 amino acids long. Germline CDR1 MNHEY, CDR2 SMNVEV (reference sequence). V gave up 8 bases and J gave up 4 bases, with 13 bases separating them. The CDR3, as DNA: TGTGCCAGCGGGGTCCTCAAGGCAGATACGCAGTATTTT. Its protein is CASGVLKADTQYF.

This clonotype came up a few times. The V gene is TRBV5-1, the J gene TRBJ1-3; no reliable D call. Germline V gene sequence: CDR1 SGHRS, CDR2 YFSETQ. V was shortened by 2 bases and J by 2 bases, with 11 bases between the two germline ends. There are 15 residues in the CDR3. The CDR3, as DNA: TGCGCCAGCAGCTTAGAGGGTTTAACTGGAAACACCATATATTTT. Translated, it gives CASSLEGLTGNTIYF.

Of note for this clonotype: This clone may be a read error of a much larger clone one base away. The chain recombines TRBV5-5 with TRBJ2-4; a possible D gene is TRBD1 (6 bases). Germline V CDR1 and CDR2: SGHKS, YYEKEE (reference sequence). The CDR3 runs 16 residues. CDR3 DNA: TGTGCCAGCAGCTTGGAGGCAGGGGTGTCCAAAAACATTGAGTACTTC. This encodes CASSLEAGVSKNIEYF.

This clonotype showed up many times. The V gene is TRBV9, the J gene TRBJ2-1; 7 bases match TRBD2. Per the germline V gene, CDR1 is SGDLS and CDR2 is YYNGEE. Trimming at V came to 4 bases and at J to 7 bases, leaving 14 bases not matched to a gene. CDR3 length: 16 residues. The CDR3, as DNA: TGTGCCAGCAGCAAATGGCTAGCGGAACTTAGGAATGAGCAGTTCTTC. Encoded protein: CASSKWLAELRNEQFF.

This chain uses TRBV7-2 with TRBJ1-6; perhaps TRBD1 as D (5 bases). CDR3 size: 13 residues. Trimming pared 7 bases from V and 9 bases from J, leaving 13 bases between. Per germline, CDR1 SGHTA and CDR2 FQGNSA. CDR3 protein: CASTRQPSSPLHF. The CDR3 nucleotides read TGTGCCAGCACCCGACAGCCGAGTTCACCCCTCCACTTT.

Ten or more counts support this clonotype. This rearrangement joins TRBV20-1 to TRBJ2-7; no definite D call. This CDR3 region has 12 residues. V was shortened by 5 bases and J by 1 base, with 9 bases between the two germline ends. Germline V gives CDR1 DFQATT, CDR2 SNEGSKA (reference sequence). CDR3 bases: TGCAGTGCTGACACCGGGTCCTACGAGCAGTACTTC. Amino acid sequence: CSADTGSYEQYF.

The sample holds many counts of this clonotype. The rearrangement links TRBV24-1 to TRBJ2-3; maybe TRBD2 (6 bases). The CDR3 runs to 12 residues. V was cut by 9 bases and J by 3 bases, with 9 bases left in between. The V gene's germline CDR1 is KGHDR and CDR2 SFDVKD. The CDR3 loop reads CATGGNTDTQYF. The CDR3 DNA reads as TGTGCCACCGGAGGGAATACAGATACGCAGTATTTT.

The chain employs TRBV7-9 and TRBJ1-1; possible D gene TRBD1, 5 bases. V gave up 5 bases and J gave up 0 bases, with 16 bases separating them. The CDR3 extends over 16 amino acids. Germline V CDR1 and CDR2: SEHNR, FQNEAQ (reference sequence). The CDR3 nucleotides are TGTGCCAGCAGCCGGGGCCGGTTGAGACTGAACACTGAAGCTTTCTTT. It translates to CASSRGRLRLNTEAFF.

This clonotype has a handful of counts. This rearrangement joins TRBV20-1 to TRBJ2-7; D is uncertain. The CDR3 is made up of 10 amino acids. From germline, CDR1 is DFQATT and CDR2 SNEGSKA (reference sequence). The V and J ends lost 6 bases and 5 bases respectively, with 8 bases between them. In DNA, the CDR3 is TGCAGTGCCTTTGGCAACGAGCAGTACTTC. Protein product: CSAFGNEQYF.

This clonotype appeared many times. This chain uses TRBV7-2 with TRBJ2-3, with 10 bases lining up with TRBD2. The V gene's germline CDR1 is SGHTA and CDR2 FQGNSA. The ends lost 8 bases at V and 5 bases at J; junction bases unmatched: 10. The CDR3 loop spans 15 amino acids. Written as DNA, the CDR3 is TGTGCCAGCGTAAGAGCGGGGGGGCTTGGAGATACGCAGTATTTT. It yields the protein CASVRAGGLGDTQYF.

This clonotype was seen many times. J is TRBJ2-7 and V is TRBV20-1; D is unclear. The length of the CDR3 is 13 residues. V was shortened by 3 bases and J by 3 bases, with 12 bases between the two germline ends. Germline V CDR1 and CDR2: DFQATT, SNEGSKA (reference sequence). CDR3: CSASTPADYEQYV. Written as DNA, the CDR3 is TGCAGTGCTAGTACTCCAGCCGACTACGAGCAGTACGTC.

The chain recombines TRBV10-1 with TRBJ1-1, with unresolved D. Trimming left V 4 bases short and J 1 base short, with 7 bases between. CDR3 length: 13 residues. Germline V gives CDR1 WNHNN, CDR2 SYGVQD (reference sequence). The CDR3 DNA reads TGCGCCAGCAGTGCAGAGCCGAACACTGAAGCTTTCTTT. Its translation is CASSAEPNTEAFF.

This clonotype occurred many times. V usage is TRBV19 and J usage is TRBJ2-1; 8 positions match TRBD1. Losses at the gene ends were 5 bases for V and 0 bases for J; bases not matched to a gene: 6. This CDR3 has 16 amino acids. From germline, CDR1 is LNHDA and CDR2 SQIVND (reference sequence). The CDR3 spells CASSARQGHSYNEQFF. The CDR3 DNA follows: TGTGCCAGTAGTGCCAGACAGGGGCACTCCTACAATGAGCAGTTCTTC.

In its sample, this clonotype was seen many times. The chain has TRBV20-1 and TRBJ2-3; D may correspond to TRBD1 or TRBD2 (5 bases each). This CDR3 region has 14 residues. The germline V and J ends were trimmed by 5 bases and 0 bases, with 12 bases remaining between them. Germline lookup yields CDR1 DFQATT and CDR2 SNEGSKA (reference sequence). This chain's CDR3 is CSAPNRDSTDTQYF. CDR3 nucleotide sequence: TGCAGTGCTCCTAACCGGGACAGCACAGATACGCAGTATTTT.

The V call is TRBV2, the J call TRBJ2-7, with D hard to call. The V gene's germline CDR1 is SNHLY and CDR2 FYNNEI. This CDR3 is 11 amino acids long. Trimming took off 7 bases at V and 11 bases at J, with 15 bases between the two ends. The CDR3 protein is CASTLTGPEYF. For the CDR3, the DNA is TGTGCCAGCACTTTGACCGGCCCCGAGTACTTC.

This clonotype was detected only a few times. The chain uses TRBV10-1 and TRBJ2-1, with 9 bases lining up with TRBD2. This CDR3 comprises 15 residues. Germline CDR1 and CDR2: WNHNN and SYGVQD (reference sequence). Unmatched junction bases numbered 7, after V lost 0 bases and J lost 10 bases. The CDR3 bases are TGCGCCAGCAGTGAGTCGATAATAGCGGGGGTAGAGCAGTTCTTC. Amino acid sequence: CASSESIIAGVEQFF.

This clonotype was seen a few times. The V call is TRBV20-1, the J call TRBJ1-6, with D possibly TRBD1 on 6 matching bases. The germline gives CDR1 DFQATT, CDR2 SNEGSKA (reference sequence). There are 13 residues in the CDR3. The V end was cut by 5 bases, the J end by 7 bases, with 12 bases between. CDR3 residues: CSAALDRNSPLHF. CDR3 coding DNA: TGCAGTGCTGCCCTCGACAGGAATTCACCCCTCCACTTT.

This chain links TRBV24-1 with TRBJ2-3; D remains unclear. The CDR3 length is 13 residues. The ends were cut back, 1 base at V and 8 bases at J, with 9 bases in the middle. Germline CDR1 is KGHDR and CDR2 is SFDVKD. The CDR3 coding sequence is TGTGCCACCAGTGATTTCGACCGGAGTACGCAGTATTTT. This translates into CATSDFDRSTQYF.

This clonotype was recorded a few times. The V gene is TRBV7-9, the J gene TRBJ1-1, with no clear D. V lost 1 base, J lost 1 base, and 10 bases lay in between. Germline V CDR1 and CDR2: SEHNR, FQNEAQ (reference sequence). CDR3 length equals 15 residues. CDR3 sequence: CASSLVRGGNTEAFF. The DNA for the CDR3 is TGTGCCAGCAGCTTAGTTCGGGGTGGGAACACTGAAGCTTTCTTT.

The rearrangement links TRBV4-3 to TRBJ2-7; TRBD1 or TRBD2 may be the D gene (6 bases each). Germline CDR1 and CDR2: LGHNA and YSLEER. The CDR3 totals 18 residues. Trimming took off 4 bases at V and 0 bases at J, with 22 bases between the two ends. The CDR3 loop reads CASSRHFLGGASSYEQYF. CDR3 nucleotides: TGCGCCAGCAGCCGGCACTTTCTGGGGGGCGCCAGCTCCTACGAGCAGTACTTC.

Only a few counts were recorded for this clonotype. The J gene is TRBJ2-6, the V gene TRBV10-3, with D possibly TRBD1 on 5 matching bases. CDR1 and CDR2 from the germline V gene are ENHRY and SYGVKD. The CDR3 covers 13 residues. The V end was cut by 7 bases, the J end by 3 bases, with 7 bases between. CDR3 region: CAITGRGANVLTF. The CDR3 DNA reads as TGTGCCATCACAGGGCGTGGGGCCAACGTCCTGACTTTC.

The V gene is TRBV5-5, the J gene TRBJ1-1; D is undetermined. Germline V gene sequence: CDR1 SGHKS, CDR2 YYEKEE (reference sequence). The CDR3 contains 13 residues. V was cut by 0 bases and J by 11 bases, with 14 bases left in between. The CDR3 loop reads CASSLEGPGSAFF. Here the CDR3 DNA reads TGTGCCAGCAGCTTGGAGGGCCCGGGGAGCGCTTTCTTT.

This clonotype showed up just a few times. The chain uses TRBV6-1 and TRBJ1-3; a weak D match, TRBD1 (6 bases). The CDR3 has 15 amino acids. Trimming cost V 1 base and J 3 bases, with 10 bases left between them. From germline, CDR1 is MNHNS and CDR2 SASEGT. The CDR3: CASSEVGGHGNTIYF. CDR3 bases: TGTGCCAGCAGTGAAGTGGGGGGGCATGGAAACACCATATATTTT.